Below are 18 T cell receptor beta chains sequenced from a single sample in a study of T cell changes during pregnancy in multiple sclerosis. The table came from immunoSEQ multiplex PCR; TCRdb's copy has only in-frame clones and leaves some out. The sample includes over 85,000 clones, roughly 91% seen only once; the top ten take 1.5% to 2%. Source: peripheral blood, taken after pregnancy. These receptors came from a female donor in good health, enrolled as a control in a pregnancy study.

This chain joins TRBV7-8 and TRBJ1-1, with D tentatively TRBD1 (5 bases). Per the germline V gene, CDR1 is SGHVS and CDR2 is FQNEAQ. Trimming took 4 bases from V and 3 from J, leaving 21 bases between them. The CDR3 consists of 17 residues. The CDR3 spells CASSSIGDLIWDTEAFF. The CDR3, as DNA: TGTGCCAGCAGCTCCATAGGGGATCTCATTTGGGACACTGAAGCTTTCTTT. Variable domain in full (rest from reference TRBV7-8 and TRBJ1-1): GAGVSQSPRYKVAKRGQDVALRCDPISGHVSLFWYQQALGQGPEFLTYFQNEAQLDKSGLPSDRFFAERPEGSVSTLKIQRTQQEDSAVYLCASSSIGDLIWDTEAFFGQGTRLTVV.

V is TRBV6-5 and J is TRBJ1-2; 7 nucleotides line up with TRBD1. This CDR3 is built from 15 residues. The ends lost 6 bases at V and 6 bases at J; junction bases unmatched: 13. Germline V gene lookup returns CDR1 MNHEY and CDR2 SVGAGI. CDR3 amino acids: CASSAPGQWKDGYTF. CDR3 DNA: TGTGCCAGCAGCGCCCCGGGACAGTGGAAGGATGGCTACACCTTC.

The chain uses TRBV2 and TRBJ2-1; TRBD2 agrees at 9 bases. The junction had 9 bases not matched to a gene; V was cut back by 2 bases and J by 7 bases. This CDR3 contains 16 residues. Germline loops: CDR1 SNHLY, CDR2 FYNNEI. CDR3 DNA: TGTGCCAGCAGTGAATCGGGGACTAGCTTTACGAATGAGCAGTTCTTC. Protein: CASSESGTSFTNEQFF.

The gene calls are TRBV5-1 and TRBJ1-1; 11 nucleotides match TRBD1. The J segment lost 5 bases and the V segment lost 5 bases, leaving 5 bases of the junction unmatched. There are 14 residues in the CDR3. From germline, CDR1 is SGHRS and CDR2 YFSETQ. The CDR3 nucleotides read TGCGCCAGCAGGGGGGACAGGGGGGGGACTGAAGCTTTCTTT. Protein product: CASRGDRGGTEAFF.

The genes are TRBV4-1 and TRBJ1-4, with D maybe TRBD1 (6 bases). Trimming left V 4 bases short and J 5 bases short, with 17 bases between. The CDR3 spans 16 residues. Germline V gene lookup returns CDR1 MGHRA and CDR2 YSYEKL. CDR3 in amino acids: CASSPAPTGSNEKLFF. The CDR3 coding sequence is TGCGCCAGCAGCCCCGCGCCAACAGGGTCAAATGAAAAACTGTTTTTT.

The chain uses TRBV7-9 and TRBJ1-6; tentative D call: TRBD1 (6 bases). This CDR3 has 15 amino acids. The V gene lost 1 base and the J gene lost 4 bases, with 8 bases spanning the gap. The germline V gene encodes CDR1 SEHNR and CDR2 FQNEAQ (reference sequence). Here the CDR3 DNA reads TGTGCCAGCAGCTTAGGAACAGGGTATAATTCACCCCTCCACTTT. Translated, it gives CASSLGTGYNSPLHF.

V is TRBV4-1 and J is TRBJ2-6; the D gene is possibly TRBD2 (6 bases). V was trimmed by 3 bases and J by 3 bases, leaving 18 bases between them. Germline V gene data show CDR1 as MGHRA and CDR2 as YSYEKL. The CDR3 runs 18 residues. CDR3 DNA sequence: TGCGCCAGCAGCCAGGTGGGGGGAGCACGGAATGGGGCCAACGTCCTGACTTTC. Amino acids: CASSQVGGARNGANVLTF.

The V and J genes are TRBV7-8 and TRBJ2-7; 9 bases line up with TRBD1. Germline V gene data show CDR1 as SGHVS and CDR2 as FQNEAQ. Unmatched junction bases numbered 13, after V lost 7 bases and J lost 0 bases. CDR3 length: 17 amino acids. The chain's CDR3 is CASNFDRDRASSYEQYF. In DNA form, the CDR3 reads TGTGCCAGCAACTTTGACCGGGACAGGGCGAGCTCCTACGAGCAGTACTTC.

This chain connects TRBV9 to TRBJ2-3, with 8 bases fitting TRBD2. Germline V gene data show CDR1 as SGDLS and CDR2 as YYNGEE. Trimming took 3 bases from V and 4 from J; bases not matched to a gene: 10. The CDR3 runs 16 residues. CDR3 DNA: TGTGCCAGCAGCGCCTTCGGGGGGCGGGGGGCAGATACGCAGTATTTT. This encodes CASSAFGGRGADTQYF.

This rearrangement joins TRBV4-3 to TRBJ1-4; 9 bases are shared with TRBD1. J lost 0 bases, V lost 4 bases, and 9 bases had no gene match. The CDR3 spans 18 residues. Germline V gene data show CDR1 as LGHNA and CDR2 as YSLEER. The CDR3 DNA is TGCGCCAGCAGCCCCAAGACGGGACAGGGTGCAACTAATGAAAAACTGTTTTTT. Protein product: CASSPKTGQGATNEKLFF.

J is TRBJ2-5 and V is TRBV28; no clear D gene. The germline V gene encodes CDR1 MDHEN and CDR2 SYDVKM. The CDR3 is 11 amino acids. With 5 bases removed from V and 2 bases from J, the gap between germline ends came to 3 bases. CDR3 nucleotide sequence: TGTGCCAGCAGTCAACAAGAGACCCAGTACTTC. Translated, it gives CASSQQETQYF.

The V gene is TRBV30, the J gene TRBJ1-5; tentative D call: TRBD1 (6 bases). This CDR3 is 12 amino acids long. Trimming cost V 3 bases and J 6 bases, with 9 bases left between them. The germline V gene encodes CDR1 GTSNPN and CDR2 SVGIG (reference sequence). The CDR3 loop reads CAWRGAGQPQHF. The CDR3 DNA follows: TGTGCCTGGAGGGGGGCAGGTCAGCCCCAGCATTTT. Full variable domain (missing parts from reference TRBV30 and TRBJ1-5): SQTIHQWPATLVQPVGSPLSLECTVEGTSNPNLYWYRQAAGRGLQLLFYSVGIGQISSEVPQNLSASRPQDRQFILSSKKLLLSDSGFYLCAWRGAGQPQHFGDGTRLSIL.

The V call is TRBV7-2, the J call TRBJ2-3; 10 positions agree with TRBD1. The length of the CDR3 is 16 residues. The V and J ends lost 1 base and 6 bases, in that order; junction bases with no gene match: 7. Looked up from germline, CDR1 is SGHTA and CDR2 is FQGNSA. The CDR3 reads CASSLEGQGSRDTQYF. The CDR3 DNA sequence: TGTGCCAGCAGCTTAGAGGGACAGGGGTCAAGGGATACGCAGTATTTT.

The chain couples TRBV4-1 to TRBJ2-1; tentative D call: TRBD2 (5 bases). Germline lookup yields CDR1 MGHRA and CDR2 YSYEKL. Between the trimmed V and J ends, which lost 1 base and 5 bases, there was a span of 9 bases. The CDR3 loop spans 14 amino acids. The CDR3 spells CASSQVGADNEQFF. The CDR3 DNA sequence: TGCGCCAGCAGCCAAGTGGGAGCGGACAATGAGCAGTTCTTC.

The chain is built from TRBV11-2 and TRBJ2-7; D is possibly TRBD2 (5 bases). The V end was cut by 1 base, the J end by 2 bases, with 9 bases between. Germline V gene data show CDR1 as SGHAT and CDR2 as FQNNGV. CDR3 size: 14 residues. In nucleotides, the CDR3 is TGTGCCAGCAGCTTAGTCCGGGGTCCCTACGAGCAGTACTTC. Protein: CASSLVRGPYEQYF. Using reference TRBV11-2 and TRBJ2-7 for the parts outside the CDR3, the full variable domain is EAGVAQSPRYKIIEKRQSVAFWCNPISGHATLYWYQQILGQGPKLLIQFQNNGVVDDSQLPKDRFSAERLKGVDSTLKIQPAKLEDSAVYLCASSLVRGPYEQYFGPGTRLTVT.

CDR3 nucleotides: TGTGCCAGCAGTCACTCCGTAGCGGGGCGCTCCTACAATGAGCAGTTCTTC. Its protein product is CASSHSVAGRSYNEQFF. The gene calls are TRBV9 and TRBJ2-1, with TRBD2 identical over 8 bases. Germline values: CDR1 SGDLS, CDR2 YYNGEE. V gave up 5 bases and J gave up 0 bases; unmatched junction bases: 10. This CDR3 spans 17 amino acids.

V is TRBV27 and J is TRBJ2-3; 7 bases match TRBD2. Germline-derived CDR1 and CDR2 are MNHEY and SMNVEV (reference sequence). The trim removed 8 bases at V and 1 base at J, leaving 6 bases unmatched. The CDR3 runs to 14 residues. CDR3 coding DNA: TGTGCCAGCCGAAACGCGGGGGGCACAGATACGCAGTATTTT. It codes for CASRNAGGTDTQYF.

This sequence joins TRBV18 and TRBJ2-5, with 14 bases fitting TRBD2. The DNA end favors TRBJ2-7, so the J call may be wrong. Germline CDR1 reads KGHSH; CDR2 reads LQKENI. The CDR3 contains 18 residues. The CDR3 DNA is TGTGCCAGCTCACCAGACGGACTAGCGGGGGGCGGAGGCTACGAGCAGTACTTC. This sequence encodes CASSPDGLAGGGGYEQYF.